Below, 30 T cell receptor beta chains from the same sample are listed, as sequenced in a study of shared clonotypes between healthy human individuals. Clones were read by immunoSEQ multiplex PCR, and TCRdb kept only the in-frame ones, dropping some. The data contain about 2.2 million clones, 80% to 95% of them singletons. Naive CD8 cells were CD45RO-negative, positively selected for CCR7, excluding terminally differentiated effector memory CD45RA+ cells. Sequencing was done on a sample of naive CD8+ T cells from PBMCs. All receptors derive from a man between 18 and 29 years old in good health. Some clones in this sample may be carry-over from other donors' samples.

The chain uses TRBV11-2 and TRBJ2-7; D remains ambiguous. CDR1 and CDR2 from the germline V gene are SGHAT and FQNNGV. Trimming removed 3 bases from V and 6 bases from J, with 12 bases in between. CDR3 size: 13 residues. The CDR3: CASSLTARSEQYF. The CDR3 DNA reads as TGTGCCAGCAGCTTGACGGCCCGAAGCGAGCAGTACTTC.

A remark on this clone: The same CDR3 can be traced to other DNA sequences in this sample. The chain couples TRBV7-9 to TRBJ2-2, with a weak D call TRBD2 (5 bases). The V end lost 4 bases, the J end lost 5 bases, and 5 bases lay between the germline ends. CDR1 is SEHNR, CDR2 FQNEAQ, per germline (reference sequence). CDR3 length: 12 amino acids. This CDR3 reads CASSSGTGELFF. In DNA, the CDR3 is TGTGCCAGCAGCTCGGGGACCGGGGAGCTGTTTTTT.

This sequence joins TRBV4-1 and TRBJ2-1, with D hard to call. This CDR3 contains 13 residues. Trimming removed 1 base at V and 10 bases at J, with 11 bases between. Germline CDR1 and CDR2: MGHRA and YSYEKL. The CDR3 bases are TGCGCCAGCAGCCAAGTGGTGGTTGGGGAGCAGTTCTTC. Translating gives CASSQVVVGEQFF.

V gene TRBV5-1 combines with J gene TRBJ2-7; 10 bases fit TRBD1. CDR1 and CDR2 (germline): SGHRS, YFSETQ. V was pared by 0 bases and J by 7 bases, with 10 bases of the junction left unmatched. CDR3 size: 16 residues. The CDR3 loop is CASSLAGTGVFGEQYF. DNA for the CDR3: TGCGCCAGCAGCTTGGCCGGGACAGGGGTCTTTGGGGAGCAGTACTTC.

This chain connects TRBV11-2 to TRBJ2-7; 7 bases are a match to TRBD2. The CDR3 has 16 amino acids. J was trimmed by 5 bases and V by 5 bases; bases with no gene match: 15. Germline CDR1 and CDR2: SGHAT and FQNNGV. CDR3 DNA: TGTGCCAGCAGCATACTCCGGGGACTGGGGGGGGACGAGCAGTACTTC. It translates to CASSILRGLGGDEQYF.

The rearrangement uses TRBV4-1 and TRBJ2-5; tentatively, D is TRBD2 (5 bases). Trimming left V 3 bases short and J 5 bases short, with 13 bases between. CDR3 length: 14 amino acids. In germline, CDR1 is MGHRA, CDR2 YSYEKL. CDR3 DNA sequence: TGCGCCAGCAGCCATCGGACCCCGGGGGAGACCCAGTACTTC. It yields the protein CASSHRTPGETQYF.

This clone was seen more than once but under ten times. The chain combines TRBV4-2 with TRBJ1-5; no reliable D call. The germline V gene has CDR1 LGHNA and CDR2 YNFKEQ. This CDR3 has 16 residues. V dropped 0 bases and J dropped 0 bases, with 9 bases sitting between them. CDR3 loop: CASSQDPPHSNQPQHF. CDR3 bases: TGTGCCAGCAGCCAAGACCCACCTCATAGCAATCAGCCCCAGCATTTT.

The chain uses TRBV4-1 and TRBJ2-3; tentative D call: TRBD2 (5 bases). Germline assignment: CDR1 MGHRA and CDR2 YSYEKL. Between the trimmed V and J ends, which lost 0 bases and 5 bases, there was a span of 21 bases. There are 18 residues in the CDR3. The CDR3 region is CASSQDLVGVGAGDTQYF. In DNA, the CDR3 is TGCGCCAGCAGCCAAGATCTGGTGGGAGTAGGAGCTGGAGATACGCAGTATTTT.

This chain uses TRBV6-5 with TRBJ1-4, with D uncertain. Germline values: CDR1 MNHEY, CDR2 SVGAGI. The CDR3 sequence is 14 residues long. V lost 0 bases to trimming and J lost 10 bases, with 12 bases between them. This CDR3 is CASSYSTAPGKLFF. The CDR3 coding sequence is TGTGCCAGCAGTTACTCGACTGCCCCCGGAAAACTGTTTTTT.

The rearrangement joins TRBV27 to TRBJ2-3; perhaps TRBD1 as D (5 bases). This CDR3 comprises 14 residues. Trimming pared 7 bases from V and 1 base from J, leaving 12 bases between. CDR1 and CDR2 from the germline V gene are MNHEY and SMNVEV (reference sequence). The CDR3 loop reads CASKDSGRTDTQYF. In nucleotides, the CDR3 is TGTGCCAGCAAAGATTCAGGGCGCACAGATACGCAGTATTTT.

In DNA, the CDR3 is TGTGCCAGCAGGAAAGACAGGGTTGACACCGGGGAGCTGTTTTTT. This encodes CASRKDRVDTGELFF. The V and J genes are TRBV27 and TRBJ2-2, with 7 bases aligning to TRBD1. There are 15 residues in the CDR3. CDR1 and CDR2 from the germline V gene are MNHEY and SMNVEV (reference sequence). Trimming cost V 6 bases and J 3 bases; bases outside gene matches: 7.

This clone has only one observation. This sequence joins TRBV10-3 and TRBJ1-2, with D perhaps matching TRBD1 (5 bases). V lost 0 bases and J 5 bases, leaving 10 bases between the germline ends. Looked up from germline, CDR1 is ENHRY and CDR2 is SYGVKD. The CDR3 is 14 amino acids. The CDR3 DNA reads as TGTGCCATCAGTGAGTCCGGGACGGGATATGGCTACACCTTC. It codes for CAISESGTGYGYTF.

This clone was seen once. The chain is built from TRBV11-2 and TRBJ2-7; 9 bases are shared with TRBD1. J was trimmed by 5 bases and V by 4 bases; bases with no gene match: 12. CDR3 size: 16 residues. Germline values: CDR1 SGHAT, CDR2 FQNNGV. CDR3 protein: CASSSTPTGGFHEQYF. CDR3 nucleotide sequence: TGTGCCAGCAGCTCTACACCCACAGGGGGCTTCCACGAGCAGTACTTC. The full variable domain, rest sourced from reference TRBV11-2 and TRBJ2-7, is EAGVAQSPRYKIIEKRQSVAFWCNPISGHATLYWYQQILGQGPKLLIQFQNNGVVDDSQLPKDRFSAERLKGVDSTLKIQPAKLEDSAVYLCASSSTPTGGFHEQYFGPGTRLTVT.

This chain connects TRBV11-3 to TRBJ2-1; D call uncertain. V lost 0 bases, J lost 5 bases, and 8 bases lay in between. Germline V CDR1 and CDR2: SGHNT, YENEEA. The length of the CDR3 is 14 residues. This chain's CDR3 is CASSLEWRDNEQFF. CDR3 coding DNA: TGTGCCAGCAGCTTAGAGTGGCGAGACAATGAGCAGTTCTTC.

In regard to this clone: Within the sample, other DNA sequences also encode this same CDR3. V gene TRBV15 combines with J gene TRBJ2-1, with 7 bases matching TRBD2. There are 15 residues in the CDR3. The germline gives CDR1 LNHNV, CDR2 YYDKDF (reference sequence). With 6 bases clipped from V and 0 bases from J, the junction kept 5 bases outside the gene matches. CDR3 bases: TGTGCCACCAGTTCTAGCGGAAACTCCTACAATGAGCAGTTCTTC. This sequence encodes CATSSSGNSYNEQFF.

The rearrangement uses TRBV9 and TRBJ2-7, with D possibly matching TRBD2 (5 bases). In germline, CDR1 is SGDLS, CDR2 YYNGEE. The CDR3 extends over 15 amino acids. V dropped 4 bases and J dropped 5 bases, with 19 bases sitting between them. DNA for the CDR3: TGTGCCAGCAGCACCGAGGGTAAGGGATATGACGAGCAGTACTTC. Translated: CASSTEGKGYDEQYF.

The chain joins TRBV5-4 to TRBJ2-3; D possibly uses TRBD1 or TRBD2 (5 bases each). The CDR3 loop spans 18 amino acids. The germline V gene has CDR1 SGHNT and CDR2 YYREEE (reference sequence). The germline V and J ends were trimmed by 5 bases and 0 bases, with 22 bases remaining between them. The CDR3 DNA reads as TGTGCCAGCAGGCTAACTGGACAAGGCGGCGGGAGCACAGATACGCAGTATTTT. This sequence encodes CASRLTGQGGGSTDTQYF.

V usage is TRBV5-1 and J usage is TRBJ1-1; 12 bases map to TRBD1. With V trimmed by 4 bases and J by 3 bases, 7 bases remained unmatched. Germline V CDR1 and CDR2: SGHRS, YFSETQ. This CDR3 is built from 16 residues. In nucleotides, the CDR3 is TGCGCCAGCAGCCCCGGGACAGGGGGCAAATACACTGAAGCTTTCTTT. Its protein product is CASSPGTGGKYTEAFF.

The V call is TRBV12-5, the J call TRBJ2-1; 10 nucleotides agree with TRBD2. Germline trimming cut 4 bases from V and 9 bases from J; bases unmatched to any gene: 12. The germline V gene encodes CDR1 LGHNT and CDR2 FRNRAP. CDR3 length: 16 amino acids. The CDR3 protein is CASGSPMGLAGAEQFF. The CDR3 DNA is TGTGCTAGTGGTTCTCCCATGGGGCTAGCGGGAGCTGAGCAGTTCTTC.

This chain connects TRBV10-3 to TRBJ2-7; no clear D gene. V lost 0 bases and J 5 bases, leaving 8 bases between the germline ends. Germline CDR1 and CDR2: ENHRY and SYGVKD. The CDR3 runs 13 residues. CDR3 nucleotide sequence: TGTGCCATCAGTGAGTCTGAGCTTGACGAGCAGTACTTC. This sequence encodes CAISESELDEQYF.

The rearrangement uses TRBV7-9 and TRBJ2-1; D is uncertain. The V end lost 1 base, the J end lost 3 bases, and 7 bases lay between the germline ends. Germline CDR1 reads SEHNR; CDR2 reads FQNEAQ (reference sequence). This CDR3 has 14 residues. In DNA form, the CDR3 reads TGTGCCAGCAGCTTAGGTAACAACTACAATGAGCAGTTCTTC. Protein: CASSLGNNYNEQFF.

This clone was picked up a small number of times. In the same sample, other DNA sequences code for this CDR3. The rearrangement joins TRBV27 to TRBJ2-7; D not certain. Germline lookup yields CDR1 MNHEY and CDR2 SMNVEV (reference sequence). Between the trimmed V and J ends, which lost 3 bases and 0 bases, there was a span of 6 bases. This CDR3 spans 13 amino acids. The CDR3 DNA reads TGTGCCAGCAGTTTGGGCGGCTCCTACGAGCAGTACTTC. It encodes CASSLGGSYEQYF.

This chain connects TRBV30 to TRBJ1-3, with 12 bases aligning to TRBD1. The CDR3 sequence is 19 residues long. The J segment lost 0 bases and the V segment lost 1 base, leaving 10 bases of the junction unmatched. From germline, CDR1 is GTSNPN and CDR2 SVGIG (reference sequence). The CDR3, as DNA: TGTGCCTGGAGTGGGGGACAGGGGGCTACCTTTTTCTCTGGAAACACCATATATTTT. The encoded protein is CAWSGGQGATFFSGNTIYF. The full variable domain, completed using reference TRBV30 and TRBJ1-3, is SQTIHQWPATLVQPVGSPLSLECTVEGTSNPNLYWYRQAAGRGLQLLFYSVGIGQISSEVPQNLSASRPQDRQFILSSKKLLLSDSGFYLCAWSGGQGATFFSGNTIYFGEGSWLTVV.

This clone was seen once. The chain couples TRBV5-4 to TRBJ2-7; no definite D call. V was shortened by 5 bases and J by 4 bases, with 10 bases between the two germline ends. The CDR3 is 12 residues long. Germline values: CDR1 SGHNT, CDR2 YYREEE (reference sequence). CDR3 sequence reads: CASSYDSYEQYF. The CDR3 nucleotides are TGTGCCAGCAGTTATGACTCGTACGAGCAGTACTTC.

This clone showed up just once. This chain uses TRBV28 with TRBJ1-1; D is undetermined. From germline, CDR1 is MDHEN and CDR2 SYDVKM. V was shortened by 4 bases and J by 1 base, with 13 bases between the two germline ends. The CDR3 loop spans 15 amino acids. CDR3 nucleotide sequence: TGTGCCAGCAGTTCACGGACGGTAGGGAACACTGAAGCTTTCTTT. Its translation is CASSSRTVGNTEAFF.

In its sample, this clone was seen once. For the CDR3, the DNA is TGTGCCAGCAGTCTCACCCTTTGGGAGGGCGGTAACACTGAAGCTTTCTTT. It is translated as CASSLTLWEGGNTEAFF. This sequence joins TRBV28 and TRBJ1-1, with D unclear. From germline, CDR1 is MDHEN and CDR2 SYDVKM. The CDR3 is made up of 17 amino acids. Trimming stripped 5 bases from V and 2 bases from J, with 21 bases between.

The table lists this clone with a count of one. The chain has TRBV10-3 and TRBJ2-7; D is ambiguous. Germline V gene lookup returns CDR1 ENHRY and CDR2 SYGVKD. The V and J ends lost 0 bases and 7 bases respectively, with 13 bases between them. This CDR3 has 14 residues. DNA for the CDR3: TGTGCCATCAGTGAGTCCCGCCCAGGATGGGAGCAGTACTTC. This sequence encodes CAISESRPGWEQYF.

V and J are TRBV28 and TRBJ1-6; D unresolved. This CDR3 is built from 15 residues. Trimming left V 7 bases short and J 8 bases short, with 18 bases between. Germline values: CDR1 MDHEN, CDR2 SYDVKM. As DNA, the CDR3 is TGTGCCAGCAACCCGTTGGAGTTGGGCCATTCACCCCTCCACTTT. Residues: CASNPLELGHSPLHF.

The chain has TRBV9 and TRBJ2-7; D is perhaps TRBD2 (6 bases). The CDR3 runs to 14 residues. Looked up from germline, CDR1 is SGDLS and CDR2 is YYNGEE. V was clipped by 4 bases and J by 3 bases, with 14 bases between them. As DNA, the CDR3 is TGTGCCAGCAGCCAAGATCGGGGGTTCTACGAGCAGTACTTC. Amino acid sequence: CASSQDRGFYEQYF. The full variable domain, with the rest looked up from reference TRBV9 and TRBJ2-7, is DSGVTQTPKHLITATGQRVTLRCSPRSGDLSVYWYQQSLDQGLQFLIQYYNGEERAKGNILERFSAQQFPDLHSELNLSSLELGDSALYFCASSQDRGFYEQYFGPGTRLTVT.

The chain links TRBV28 to TRBJ2-3; TRBD1 agrees at 10 bases. Germline loops: CDR1 MDHEN, CDR2 SYDVKM. There are 15 residues in the CDR3. J gave up 2 bases and V 5 bases, and 4 bases lay outside the gene matches. For the CDR3, the DNA is TGTGCCAGCAGTCCCGGGACAGGGGTCACAGATACGCAGTATTTT. Translating it yields CASSPGTGVTDTQYF.